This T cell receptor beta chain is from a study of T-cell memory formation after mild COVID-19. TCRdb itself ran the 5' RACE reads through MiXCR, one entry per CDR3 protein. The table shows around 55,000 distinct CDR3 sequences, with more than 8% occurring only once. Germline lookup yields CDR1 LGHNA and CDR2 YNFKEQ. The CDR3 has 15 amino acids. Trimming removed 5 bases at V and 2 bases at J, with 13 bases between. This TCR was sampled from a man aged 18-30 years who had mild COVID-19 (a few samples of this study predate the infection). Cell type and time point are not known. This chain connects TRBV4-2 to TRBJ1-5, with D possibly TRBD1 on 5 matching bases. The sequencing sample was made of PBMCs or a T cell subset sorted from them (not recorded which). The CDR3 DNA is TGTGCCAGCAGCTCGCCAACGACAGGCAATCAGCCCCAGCATTTT. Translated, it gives CASSSPTTGNQPQHF.